One sample yielded the 8 T cell receptor beta chains listed below, sequenced in a study of blood T cell repertoires in COVID-19. TCRdb keeps only in-frame clones here, not all; method: immunoSEQ multiplex PCR. This sample has fewer than 400,000 clones; roughly 90% occur once, and the top ten carry 1.7%. The sequencing sample was made of PBMCs or T cells enriched from blood (not recorded which). These receptors originate from a woman aged 25-40 years who had recovered from COVID-19.

The chain recombines TRBV9 with TRBJ2-1; the D is unclear. V was clipped by 0 bases and J by 3 bases, with 7 bases between them. The CDR3 totals 14 residues. Germline V gives CDR1 SGDLS, CDR2 YYNGEE. The DNA of the CDR3 is TGTGCCAGCAGCGTAGGCGCGATCTACAATGAGCAGTTCTTC. Amino acids: CASSVGAIYNEQFF.

V and J are TRBV6-2 or TRBV6-3 and TRBJ1-6; perhaps TRBD1 as D (5 bases). The V gene's germline CDR1 is MNHEY and CDR2 SVGEGT. V was shortened by 6 bases and J by 10 bases, with 10 bases between the two germline ends. This CDR3 is built from 12 residues. CDR3 sequence: CASSRTLSPLHF. CDR3 DNA: TGTGCCAGCAGCCGGACACTATCACCCCTCCACTTT.

The genes are TRBV5-1 and TRBJ1-4; D might be TRBD1 (6 bases). Germline V gene sequence: CDR1 SGHRS, CDR2 YFSETQ. The V end lost 4 bases, the J end lost 2 bases, and 9 bases lay between the germline ends. The CDR3 spans 14 residues. CDR3 sequence reads: CASSATGTNEKLFF. The CDR3 DNA follows: TGCGCCAGCAGCGCGACAGGTACTAATGAAAAACTGTTTTTT.

This chain's CDR3 is CASSSLGGTGTEAFF. The CDR3 nucleotides are TGCGCCAGCAGCTCGCTTGGGGGTACAGGGACTGAAGCTTTCTTT. The gene calls are TRBV5-1 and TRBJ1-1; the D gene is possibly TRBD1 (6 bases). The germline CDR1 and CDR2 sequences are SGHRS and YFSETQ. V shed 3 bases and J shed 5 bases, with 17 bases lying between them. This CDR3 is built from 15 residues.

This rearrangement joins TRBV19 to TRBJ2-3; 9 bases match TRBD2. J was trimmed by 6 bases and V by 3 bases; bases with no gene match: 10. Germline CDR1 is LNHDA and CDR2 is SQIVND (reference sequence). The CDR3 consists of 16 residues. The CDR3 loop is CASSIYGLARGDTQYF. For the CDR3, the DNA is TGTGCCAGTAGTATTTACGGACTAGCGAGGGGGGATACGCAGTATTTT.

In this sample, this clone turned up a few times. This chain links TRBV7-9 with TRBJ2-7; 8 positions match TRBD1. This CDR3 has 15 residues. CDR1 is SEHNR, CDR2 FQNEAQ, per germline (reference sequence). Trimming removed 3 bases from V and 0 bases from J; junction bases left unmatched: 4. This chain's CDR3 is CASSFLGQGSYEQYF. CDR3 coding DNA: TGTGCCAGCAGCTTTTTAGGACAGGGCTCCTACGAGCAGTACTTC.

The CDR3 sequence: CASSPGGQGLFQGYTF. CDR3 sequence (DNA): TGTGCCAGTAGTCCCGGGGGACAGGGGCTTTTTCAGGGCTACACCTTC. This rearrangement joins TRBV19 to TRBJ1-2; 10 nucleotides align to TRBD1. The trim removed 5 bases at V and 8 bases at J, leaving 14 bases unmatched. Germline CDR1 and CDR2: LNHDA and SQIVND (reference sequence). The CDR3 is 16 amino acids. Variable domain in full (rest from reference TRBV19 and TRBJ1-2): DGGITQSPKYLFRKEGQNVTLSCEQNLNHDAMYWYRQDPGQGLRLIYYSQIVNDFQKGDIAEGYSVSREKKESFPLTVTSAQKNPTAFYLCASSPGGQGLFQGYTFGSGTRLTVV.

The chain joins TRBV2 to TRBJ2-7; 7 nucleotides align to TRBD1. CDR1 and CDR2 from the germline V gene are SNHLY and FYNNEI. Trimming took 9 bases from V and 4 from J; bases not matched to a gene: 9. This CDR3 is built from 13 residues. The CDR3 reads CASLLGQEYEQYF. The CDR3 nucleotides read TGTGCCAGTCTTCTCGGACAGGAGTACGAGCAGTACTTC. The complete variable domain, with remaining parts taken from reference TRBV2 and TRBJ2-7, reads EPEVTQTPSHQVTQMGQEVILRCVPISNHLYFYWYRQILGQKVEFLVSFYNNEISEKSEIFDDQFSVERPDGSNFTLKIRSTKLEDSAMYFCASLLGQEYEQYFGPGTRLTVT.